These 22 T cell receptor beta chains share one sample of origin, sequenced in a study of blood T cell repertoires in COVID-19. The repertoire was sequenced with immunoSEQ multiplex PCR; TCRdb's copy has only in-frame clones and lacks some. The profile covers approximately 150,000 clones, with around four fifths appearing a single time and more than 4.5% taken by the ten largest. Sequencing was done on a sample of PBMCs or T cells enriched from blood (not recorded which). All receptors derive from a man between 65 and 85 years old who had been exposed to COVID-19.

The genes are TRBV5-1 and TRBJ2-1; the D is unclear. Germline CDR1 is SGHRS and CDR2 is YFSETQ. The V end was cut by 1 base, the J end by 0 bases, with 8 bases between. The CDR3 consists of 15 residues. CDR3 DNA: TGCGCCAGCAGCTTGAACTCCGGCTCCTACAATGAGCAGTTCTTC. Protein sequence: CASSLNSGSYNEQFF.

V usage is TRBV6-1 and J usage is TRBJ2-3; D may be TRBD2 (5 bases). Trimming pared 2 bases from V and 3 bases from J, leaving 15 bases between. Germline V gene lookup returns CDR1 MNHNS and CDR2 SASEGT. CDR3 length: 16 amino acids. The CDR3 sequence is CASSEWISGLTDTQYF. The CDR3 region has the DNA TGTGCCAGCAGTGAATGGATAAGCGGATTGACAGATACGCAGTATTTT.

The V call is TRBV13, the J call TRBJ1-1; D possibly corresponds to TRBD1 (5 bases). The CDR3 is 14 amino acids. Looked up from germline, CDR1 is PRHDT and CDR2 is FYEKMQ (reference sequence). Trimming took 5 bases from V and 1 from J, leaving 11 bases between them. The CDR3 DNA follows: TGTGCCAGCAGCATCTGGACACAGAACACTGAAGCTTTCTTT. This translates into CASSIWTQNTEAFF.

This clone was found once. The CDR3 nucleotides read TGTGCCAGCAGCCCCGACAGAGGTAAGCAGTTCTTC. This codes for CASSPDRGKQFF. The chain links TRBV7-2 to TRBJ2-1; perhaps TRBD1 as D (5 bases). The V gene's germline CDR1 is SGHTA and CDR2 FQGNSA. This CDR3 is 12 amino acids long. The germline V and J ends were trimmed by 5 bases and 11 bases, with 13 bases remaining between them.

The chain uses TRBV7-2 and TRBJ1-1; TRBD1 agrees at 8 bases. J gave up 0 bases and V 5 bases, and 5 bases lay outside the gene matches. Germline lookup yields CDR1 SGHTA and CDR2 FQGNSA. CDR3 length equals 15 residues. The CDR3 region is CASSLWTGMNTEAFF. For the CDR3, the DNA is TGTGCCAGCAGCCTTTGGACAGGGATGAACACTGAAGCTTTCTTT.

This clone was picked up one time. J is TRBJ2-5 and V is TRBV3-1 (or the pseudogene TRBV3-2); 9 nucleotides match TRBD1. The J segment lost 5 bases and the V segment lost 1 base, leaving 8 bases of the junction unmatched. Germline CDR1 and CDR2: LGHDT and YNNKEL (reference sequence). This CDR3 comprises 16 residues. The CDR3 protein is CASSQVGAGTGETQYF. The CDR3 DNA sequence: TGTGCCAGCAGCCAAGTAGGAGCGGGGACAGGGGAGACCCAGTACTTC.

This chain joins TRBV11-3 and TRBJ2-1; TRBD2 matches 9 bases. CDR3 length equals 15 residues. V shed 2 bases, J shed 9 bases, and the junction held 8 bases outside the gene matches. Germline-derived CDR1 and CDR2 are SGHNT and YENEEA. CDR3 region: CASSLMGLAGFEQFF. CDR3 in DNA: TGTGCCAGCAGCTTAATGGGCCTAGCGGGATTTGAGCAGTTCTTC. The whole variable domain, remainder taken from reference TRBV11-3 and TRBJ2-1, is EAGVVQSPRYKIIEKKQPVAFWCNPISGHNTLYWYLQNLGQGPELLIRYENEEAVDDSQLPKDRFSAERLKGVDSTLKIQPAELGDSAVYLCASSLMGLAGFEQFFGPGTRLTVL.

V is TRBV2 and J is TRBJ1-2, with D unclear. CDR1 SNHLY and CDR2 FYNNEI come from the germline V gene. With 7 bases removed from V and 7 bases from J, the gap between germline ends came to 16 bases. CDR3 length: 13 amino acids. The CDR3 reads CASNSPGFTGYTF. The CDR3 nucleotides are TGTGCCAGCAATTCCCCCGGGTTCACTGGCTACACCTTC.

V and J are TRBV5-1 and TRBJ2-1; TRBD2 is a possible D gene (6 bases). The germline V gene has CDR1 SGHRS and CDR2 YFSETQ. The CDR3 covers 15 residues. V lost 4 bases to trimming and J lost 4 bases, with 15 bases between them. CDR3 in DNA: TGCGCCAGCAGCCCCGGGACTGGGAGATACAATGAGCAGTTCTTC. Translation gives CASSPGTGRYNEQFF. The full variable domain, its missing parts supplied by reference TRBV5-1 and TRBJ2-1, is KAGVTQTPRYLIKTRGQQVTLSCSPISGHRSVSWYQQTPGQGLQFLFEYFSETQRNKGNFPGRFSGRQFSNSRSEMNVSTLELGDSALYLCASSPGTGRYNEQFFGPGTRLTVL.

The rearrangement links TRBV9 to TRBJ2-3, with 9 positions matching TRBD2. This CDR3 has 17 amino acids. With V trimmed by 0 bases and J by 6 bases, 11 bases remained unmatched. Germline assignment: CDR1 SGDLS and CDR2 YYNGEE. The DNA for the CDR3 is TGTGCCAGCAGCGTAGCTATGGTAGCGGGAGTCCCGGATACGCAGTATTTT. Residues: CASSVAMVAGVPDTQYF.

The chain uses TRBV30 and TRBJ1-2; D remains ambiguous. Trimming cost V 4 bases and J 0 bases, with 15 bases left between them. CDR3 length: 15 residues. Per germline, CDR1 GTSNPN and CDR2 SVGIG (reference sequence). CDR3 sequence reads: CAWTEPDSPNYGYTF. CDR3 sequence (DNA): TGTGCCTGGACCGAGCCTGATAGTCCTAACTATGGCTACACCTTC. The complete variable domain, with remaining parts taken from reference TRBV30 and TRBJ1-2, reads SQTIHQWPATLVQPVGSPLSLECTVEGTSNPNLYWYRQAAGRGLQLLFYSVGIGQISSEVPQNLSASRPQDRQFILSSKKLLLSDSGFYLCAWTEPDSPNYGYTFGSGTRLTVV.

The chain's CDR3 is CASSLSGLGTGVNSPLHF. The CDR3 region has the DNA TGTGCCAGCAGTTTATCGGGTCTAGGGACAGGGGTTAATTCACCCCTCCACTTT. The chain recombines TRBV27 with TRBJ1-6; 10 bases are a match to TRBD1. V shed 0 bases, J shed 6 bases, and the junction held 8 bases outside the gene matches. This CDR3 has 18 residues. Germline V CDR1 and CDR2: MNHEY, SMNVEV (reference sequence).

CDR3 protein: CASSQGTGHTEAFF. DNA of the CDR3: TGCGCCAGCAGCCAGGGGACAGGGCACACTGAAGCTTTCTTT. The rearrangement uses TRBV4-3 and TRBJ1-1; 9 bases fit TRBD1. V gave up 3 bases and J gave up 3 bases; unmatched junction bases: 2. The CDR3 runs 14 residues. CDR1 is LGHNA, CDR2 YSLEER, per germline.

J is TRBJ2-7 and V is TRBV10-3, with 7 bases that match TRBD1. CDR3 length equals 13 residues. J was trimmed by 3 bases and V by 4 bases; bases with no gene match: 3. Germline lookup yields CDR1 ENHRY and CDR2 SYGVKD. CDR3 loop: CAISGDSFYEQYF. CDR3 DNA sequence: TGTGCCATCAGTGGGGACAGCTTCTACGAGCAGTACTTC.

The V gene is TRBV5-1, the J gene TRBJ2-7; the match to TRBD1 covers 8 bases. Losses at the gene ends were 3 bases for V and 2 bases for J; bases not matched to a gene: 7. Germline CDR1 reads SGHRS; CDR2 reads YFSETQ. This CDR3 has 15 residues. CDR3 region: CASSSNQQGAYEQYF. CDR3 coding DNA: TGCGCCAGCAGCTCAAATCAACAGGGGGCCTACGAGCAGTACTTC.

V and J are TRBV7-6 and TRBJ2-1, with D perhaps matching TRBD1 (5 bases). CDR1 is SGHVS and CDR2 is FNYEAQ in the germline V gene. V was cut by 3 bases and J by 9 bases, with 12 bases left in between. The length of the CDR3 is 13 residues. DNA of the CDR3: TGTGCCAGCAGCTTGGTAGGGGTGGGTGAGCAGTTCTTC. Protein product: CASSLVGVGEQFF.

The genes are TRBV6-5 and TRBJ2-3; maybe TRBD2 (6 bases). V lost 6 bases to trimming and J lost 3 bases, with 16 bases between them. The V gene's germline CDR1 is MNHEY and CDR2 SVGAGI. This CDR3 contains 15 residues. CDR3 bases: TGTGCCAGCAGCTCTGCGGGGTCACGAACAGATACGCAGTATTTT. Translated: CASSSAGSRTDTQYF.

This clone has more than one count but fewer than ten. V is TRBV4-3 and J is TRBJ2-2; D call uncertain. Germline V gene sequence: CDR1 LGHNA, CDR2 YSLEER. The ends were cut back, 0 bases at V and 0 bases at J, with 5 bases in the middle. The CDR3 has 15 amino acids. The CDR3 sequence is CASSQDEPNTGELFF. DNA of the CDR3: TGCGCCAGCAGCCAAGATGAGCCGAACACCGGGGAGCTGTTTTTT.

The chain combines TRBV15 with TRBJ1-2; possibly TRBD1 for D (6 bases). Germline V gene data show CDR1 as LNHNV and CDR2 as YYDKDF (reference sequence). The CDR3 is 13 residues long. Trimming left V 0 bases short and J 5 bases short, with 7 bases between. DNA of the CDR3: TGTGCCACCAGCAGAGACAGGGGATATGGCTACACCTTC. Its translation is CATSRDRGYGYTF.

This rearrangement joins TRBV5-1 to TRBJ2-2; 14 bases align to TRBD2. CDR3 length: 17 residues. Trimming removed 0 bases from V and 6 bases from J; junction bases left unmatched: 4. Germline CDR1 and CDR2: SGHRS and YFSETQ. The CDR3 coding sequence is TGCGCCAGCAGCTTGGCAGGACTAGCGGGGGGATCCGGGGAGCTGTTTTTT. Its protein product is CASSLAGLAGGSGELFF. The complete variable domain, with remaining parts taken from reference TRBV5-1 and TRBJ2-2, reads KAGVTQTPRYLIKTRGQQVTLSCSPISGHRSVSWYQQTPGQGLQFLFEYFSETQRNKGNFPGRFSGRQFSNSRSEMNVSTLELGDSALYLCASSLAGLAGGSGELFFGEGSRLTVL.

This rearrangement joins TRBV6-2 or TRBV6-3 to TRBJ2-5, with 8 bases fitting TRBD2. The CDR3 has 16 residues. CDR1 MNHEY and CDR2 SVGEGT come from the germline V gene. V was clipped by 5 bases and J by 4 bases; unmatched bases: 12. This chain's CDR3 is CASSIPGRGGGETQYF. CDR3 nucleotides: TGTGCCAGCAGTATACCCGGGAGGGGAGGAGGAGAGACCCAGTACTTC.

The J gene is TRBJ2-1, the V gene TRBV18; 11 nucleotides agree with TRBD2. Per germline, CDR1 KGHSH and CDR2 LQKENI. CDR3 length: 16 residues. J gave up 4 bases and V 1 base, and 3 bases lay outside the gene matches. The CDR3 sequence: CASSPLGTSGYNEQFF. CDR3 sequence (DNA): TGTGCCAGCTCACCACTAGGGACTAGCGGATACAATGAGCAGTTCTTC.